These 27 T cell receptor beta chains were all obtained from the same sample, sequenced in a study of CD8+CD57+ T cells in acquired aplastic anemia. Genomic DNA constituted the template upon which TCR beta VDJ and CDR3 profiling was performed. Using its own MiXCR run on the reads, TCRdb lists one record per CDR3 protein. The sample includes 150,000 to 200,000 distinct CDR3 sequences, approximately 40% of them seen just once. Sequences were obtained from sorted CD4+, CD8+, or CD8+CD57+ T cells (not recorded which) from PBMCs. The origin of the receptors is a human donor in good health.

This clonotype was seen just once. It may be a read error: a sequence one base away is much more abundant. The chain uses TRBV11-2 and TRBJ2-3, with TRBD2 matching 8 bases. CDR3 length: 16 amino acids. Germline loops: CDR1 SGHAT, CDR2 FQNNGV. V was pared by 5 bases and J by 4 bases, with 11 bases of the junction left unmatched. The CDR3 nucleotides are TGTGCCAGCAGCCTGACCTGGACTAGCCCCGCAGATACGCAGTATTTT. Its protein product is CASSLTWTSPADTQYF.

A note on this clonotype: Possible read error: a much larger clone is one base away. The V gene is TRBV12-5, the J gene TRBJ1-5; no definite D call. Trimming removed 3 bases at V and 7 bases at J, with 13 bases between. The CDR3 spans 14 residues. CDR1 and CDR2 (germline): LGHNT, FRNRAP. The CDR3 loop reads CASGFSIDNQPQHF. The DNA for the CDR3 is TGTGCTAGTGGTTTTAGCATTGACAACCAGCCCCAGCATTTT.

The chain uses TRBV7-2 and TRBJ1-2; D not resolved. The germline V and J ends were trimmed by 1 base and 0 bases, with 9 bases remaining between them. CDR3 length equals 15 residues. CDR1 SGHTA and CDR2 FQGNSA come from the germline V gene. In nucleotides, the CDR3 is TGTGCCAGCAGCTTAGAGGTAATCTCTAACTATGGCTACACCTTC. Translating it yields CASSLEVISNYGYTF.

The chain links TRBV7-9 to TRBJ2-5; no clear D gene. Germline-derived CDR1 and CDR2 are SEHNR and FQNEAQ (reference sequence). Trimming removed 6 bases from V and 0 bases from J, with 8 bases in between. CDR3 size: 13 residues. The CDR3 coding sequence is TGTGCCAGCAGATTCGGCAACCAAGAGACCCAGTACTTC. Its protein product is CASRFGNQETQYF. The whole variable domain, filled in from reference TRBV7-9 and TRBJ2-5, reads DTGVSQNPRHKITKRGQNVTFRCDPISEHNRLYWYRQTLGQGPEFLTYFQNEAQLEKSRLLSDRFSAERPKGSFSTLEIQRTEQGDSAMYLCASRFGNQETQYFGPGTRLLVL.

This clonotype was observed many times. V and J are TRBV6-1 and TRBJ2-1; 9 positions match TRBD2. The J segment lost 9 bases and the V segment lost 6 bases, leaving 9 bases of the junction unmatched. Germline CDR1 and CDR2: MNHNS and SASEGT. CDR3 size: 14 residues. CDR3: CASSPGTSLREQFF. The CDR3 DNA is TGTGCCAGCAGCCCAGGGACTAGCCTACGTGAGCAGTTCTTC.

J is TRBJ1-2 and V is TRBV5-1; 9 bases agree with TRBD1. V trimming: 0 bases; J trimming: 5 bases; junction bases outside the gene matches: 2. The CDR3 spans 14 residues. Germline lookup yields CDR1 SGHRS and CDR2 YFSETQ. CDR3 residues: CASSLEDRGYGYTF. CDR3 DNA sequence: TGCGCCAGCAGCTTGGAGGACAGGGGTTATGGCTACACCTTC. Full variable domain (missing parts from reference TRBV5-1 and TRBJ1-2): KAGVTQTPRYLIKTRGQQVTLSCSPISGHRSVSWYQQTPGQGLQFLFEYFSETQRNKGNFPGRFSGRQFSNSRSEMNVSTLELGDSALYLCASSLEDRGYGYTFGSGTRLTVV.

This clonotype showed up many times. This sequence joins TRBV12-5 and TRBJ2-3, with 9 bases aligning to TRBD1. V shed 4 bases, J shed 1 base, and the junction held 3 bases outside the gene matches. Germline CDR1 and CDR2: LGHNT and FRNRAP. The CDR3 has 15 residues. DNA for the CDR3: TGTGCTAGTGGTTGGGGACAGGGCGGCACAGATACGCAGTATTTT. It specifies CASGWGQGGTDTQYF.

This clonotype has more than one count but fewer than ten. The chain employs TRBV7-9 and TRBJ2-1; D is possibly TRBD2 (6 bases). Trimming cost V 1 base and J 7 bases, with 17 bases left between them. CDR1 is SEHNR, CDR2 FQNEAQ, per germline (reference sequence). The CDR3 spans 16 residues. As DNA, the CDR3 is TGTGCCAGCAGCTTAGAAGGCGGGGTCTTTGGGAATGAGCAGTTCTTC. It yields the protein CASSLEGGVFGNEQFF.

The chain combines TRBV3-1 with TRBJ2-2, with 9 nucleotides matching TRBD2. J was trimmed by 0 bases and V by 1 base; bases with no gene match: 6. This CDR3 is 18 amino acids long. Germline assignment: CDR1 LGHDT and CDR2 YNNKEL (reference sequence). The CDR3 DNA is TGTGCCAGCAGCCAAGGAAGCGGGGGGCCCGCGAACACCGGGGAGCTGTTTTTT. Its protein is CASSQGSGGPANTGELFF.

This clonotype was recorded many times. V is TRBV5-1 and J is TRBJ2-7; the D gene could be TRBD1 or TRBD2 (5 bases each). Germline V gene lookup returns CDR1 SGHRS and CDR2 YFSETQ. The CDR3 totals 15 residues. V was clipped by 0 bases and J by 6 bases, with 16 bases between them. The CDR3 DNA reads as TGCGCCAGCAGCTTGGCGGGCGAGGGGAAGGGCGAGCAGTACTTC. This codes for CASSLAGEGKGEQYF. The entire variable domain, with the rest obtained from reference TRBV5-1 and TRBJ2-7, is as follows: KAGVTQTPRYLIKTRGQQVTLSCSPISGHRSVSWYQQTPGQGLQFLFEYFSETQRNKGNFPGRFSGRQFSNSRSEMNVSTLELGDSALYLCASSLAGEGKGEQYFGPGTRLTVT.

Here the CDR3 DNA reads TGCGCCAGCAGCTTAGGGTCTACTTTGGAGCCCTACGAGCAGTACTTC. Translating it yields CASSLGSTLEPYEQYF. This chain links TRBV5-1 with TRBJ2-7; D gene unclear. V lost 2 bases, J lost 2 bases, and 17 bases lay in between. CDR1 is SGHRS and CDR2 is YFSETQ in the germline V gene. The CDR3 runs 16 residues.

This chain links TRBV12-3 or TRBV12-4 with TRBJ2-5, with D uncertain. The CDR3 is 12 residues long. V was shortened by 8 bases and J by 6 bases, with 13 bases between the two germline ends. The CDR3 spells CASGVGEQTQYF. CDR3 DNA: TGTGCCAGCGGGGTCGGAGAACAGACCCAGTACTTC.

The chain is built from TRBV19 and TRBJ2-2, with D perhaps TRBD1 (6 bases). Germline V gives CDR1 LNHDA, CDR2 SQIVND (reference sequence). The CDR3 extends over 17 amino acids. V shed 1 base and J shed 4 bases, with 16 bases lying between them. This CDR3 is CASSIGGGQIVTGELFF. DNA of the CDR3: TGTGCCAGTAGTATAGGGGGCGGACAGATCGTCACCGGGGAGCTGTTTTTT.

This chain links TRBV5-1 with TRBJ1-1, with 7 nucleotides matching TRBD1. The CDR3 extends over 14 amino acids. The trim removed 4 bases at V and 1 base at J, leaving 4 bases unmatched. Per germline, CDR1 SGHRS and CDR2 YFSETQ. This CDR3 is CASSPDRANTEAFF. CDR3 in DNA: TGCGCCAGCAGCCCTGACAGGGCGAACACTGAAGCTTTCTTT.

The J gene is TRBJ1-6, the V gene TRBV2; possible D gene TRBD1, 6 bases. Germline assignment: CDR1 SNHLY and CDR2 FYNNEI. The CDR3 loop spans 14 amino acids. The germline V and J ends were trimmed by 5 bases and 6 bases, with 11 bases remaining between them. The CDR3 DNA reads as TGTGCCAGCAGTCCTAGACAGGCTAATTCACCCCTCCACTTT. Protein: CASSPRQANSPLHF.

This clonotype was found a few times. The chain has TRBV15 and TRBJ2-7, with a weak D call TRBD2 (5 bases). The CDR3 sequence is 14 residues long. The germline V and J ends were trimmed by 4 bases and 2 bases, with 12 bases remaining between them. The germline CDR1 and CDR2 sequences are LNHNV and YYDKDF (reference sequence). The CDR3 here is CATSIPGVTYEQYF. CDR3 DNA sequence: TGTGCCACCAGCATCCCCGGGGTCACCTACGAGCAGTACTTC.

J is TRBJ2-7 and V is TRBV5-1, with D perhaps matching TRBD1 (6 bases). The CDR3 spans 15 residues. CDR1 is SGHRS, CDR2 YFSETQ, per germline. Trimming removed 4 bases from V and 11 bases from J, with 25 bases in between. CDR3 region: CASSRAVGTRGAKYF. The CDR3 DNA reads TGCGCCAGCAGCCGAGCTGTCGGGACAAGGGGCGCAAAGTACTTC.

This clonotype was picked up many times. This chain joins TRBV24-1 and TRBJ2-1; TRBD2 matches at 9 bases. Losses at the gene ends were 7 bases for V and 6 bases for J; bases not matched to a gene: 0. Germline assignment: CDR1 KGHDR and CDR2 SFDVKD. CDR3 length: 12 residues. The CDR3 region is CATRGLANEQFF. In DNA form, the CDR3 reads TGTGCCACCAGGGGACTAGCCAATGAGCAGTTCTTC.

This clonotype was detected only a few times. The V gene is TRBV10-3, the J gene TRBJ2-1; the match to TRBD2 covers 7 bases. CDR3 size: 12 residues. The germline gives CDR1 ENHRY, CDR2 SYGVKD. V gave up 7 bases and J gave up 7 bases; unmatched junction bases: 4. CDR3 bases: TGTGCCATCACGACTAGCAGGAATGAGCAGTTCTTC. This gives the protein CAITTSRNEQFF.

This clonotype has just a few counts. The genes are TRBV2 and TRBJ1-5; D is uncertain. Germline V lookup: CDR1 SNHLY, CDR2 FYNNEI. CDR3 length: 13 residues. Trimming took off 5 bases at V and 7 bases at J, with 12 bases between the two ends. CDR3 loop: CASSLPGRQPQHF. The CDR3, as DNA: TGTGCCAGCAGTTTACCCGGGAGGCAGCCCCAGCATTTT.

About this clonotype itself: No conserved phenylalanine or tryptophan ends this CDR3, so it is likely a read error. The CDR3 protein is CTSSLYQETQYL. CDR3 nucleotides: TGCACCAGCAGCTTGTACCAAGAGACCCAGTACCTC. J is TRBJ2-5 and V is TRBV5-1, with D unclear. The CDR3 is made up of 12 amino acids. CDR1 is SGHRS and CDR2 is YFSETQ in the germline V gene.

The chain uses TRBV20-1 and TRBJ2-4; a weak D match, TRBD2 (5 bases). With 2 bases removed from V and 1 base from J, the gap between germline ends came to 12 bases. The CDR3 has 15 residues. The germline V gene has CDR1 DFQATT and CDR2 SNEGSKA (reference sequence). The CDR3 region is CSARPRTLAKNIQYF. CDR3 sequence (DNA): TGCAGTGCTAGACCCCGGACTTTGGCCAAAAACATTCAGTACTTC.

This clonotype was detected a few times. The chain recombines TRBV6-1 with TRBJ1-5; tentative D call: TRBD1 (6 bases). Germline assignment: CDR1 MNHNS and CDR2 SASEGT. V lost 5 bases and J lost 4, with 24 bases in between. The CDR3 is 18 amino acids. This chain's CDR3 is CASSPTGAGLDGNQPQHF. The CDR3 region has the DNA TGTGCCAGCAGTCCGACGGGGGCGGGGTTGGACGGGAATCAGCCCCAGCATTTT.

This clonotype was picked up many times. The CDR3 reads CASSQGQGGGYTF. In DNA, the CDR3 is TGTGCCAGCAGCCAAGGACAGGGAGGAGGCTACACCTTC. The chain joins TRBV16 to TRBJ1-2, with TRBD1 identical over 8 bases. There are 13 residues in the CDR3. Germline CDR1 KGHSY, CDR2 FQNENV. V dropped 2 bases and J dropped 8; count of bases not matched to a gene: 4.

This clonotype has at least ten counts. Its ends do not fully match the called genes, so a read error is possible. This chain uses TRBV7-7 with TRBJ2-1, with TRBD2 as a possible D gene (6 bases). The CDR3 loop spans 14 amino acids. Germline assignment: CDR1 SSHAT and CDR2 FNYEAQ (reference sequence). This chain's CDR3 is CASSLASANNEQFF. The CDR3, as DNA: TGTGCTAGCAGCCTTGCTAGCGCAAACAATGAGCAGTTCTTC.

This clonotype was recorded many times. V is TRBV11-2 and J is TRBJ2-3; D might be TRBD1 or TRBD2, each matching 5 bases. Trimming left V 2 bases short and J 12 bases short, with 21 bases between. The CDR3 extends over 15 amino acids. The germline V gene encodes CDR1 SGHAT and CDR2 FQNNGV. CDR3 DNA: TGTGCCAGCAGCTTATATCCGGGACCGATATCAGATCAGTATTTT. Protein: CASSLYPGPISDQYF. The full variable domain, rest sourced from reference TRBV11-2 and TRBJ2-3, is EAGVAQSPRYKIIEKRQSVAFWCNPISGHATLYWYQQILGQGPKLLIQFQNNGVVDDSQLPKDRFSAERLKGVDSTLKIQPAKLEDSAVYLCASSLYPGPISDQYFGPGTRLTVL.

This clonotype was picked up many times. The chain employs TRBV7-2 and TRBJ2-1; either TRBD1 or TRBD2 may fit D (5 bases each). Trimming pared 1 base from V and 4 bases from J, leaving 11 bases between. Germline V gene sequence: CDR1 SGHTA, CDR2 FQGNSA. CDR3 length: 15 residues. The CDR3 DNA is TGTGCCAGCAGCTTAGGGGGGATTACGTACAATGAGCAGTTCTTC. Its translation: CASSLGGITYNEQFF.